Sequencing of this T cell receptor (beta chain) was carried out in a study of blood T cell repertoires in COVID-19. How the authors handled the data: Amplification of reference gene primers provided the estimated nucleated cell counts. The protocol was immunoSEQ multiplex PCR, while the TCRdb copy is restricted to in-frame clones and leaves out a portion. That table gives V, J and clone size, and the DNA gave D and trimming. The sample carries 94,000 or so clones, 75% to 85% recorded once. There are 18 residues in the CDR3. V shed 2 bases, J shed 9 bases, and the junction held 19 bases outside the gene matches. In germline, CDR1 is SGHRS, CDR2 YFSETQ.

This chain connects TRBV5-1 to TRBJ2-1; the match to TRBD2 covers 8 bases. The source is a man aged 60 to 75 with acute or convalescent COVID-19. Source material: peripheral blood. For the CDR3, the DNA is TGCGCCAGCAGCTTTCAGGTTAGCGGGGCAGGATTTGTTAGTGAGCAGTTCTTC. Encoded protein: CASSFQVSGAGFVSEQFF. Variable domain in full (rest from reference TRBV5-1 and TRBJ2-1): KAGVTQTPRYLIKTRGQQVTLSCSPISGHRSVSWYQQTPGQGLQFLFEYFSETQRNKGNFPGRFSGRQFSNSRSEMNVSTLELGDSALYLCASSFQVSGAGFVSEQFFGPGTRLTVL.